The sequence of this T cell receptor (beta chain) was determined in a study of blood T cell repertoires in COVID-19. Background on the study: There were acute and convalescent COVID-19 samples, and they came from the United States, Italy and Spain. Sample material is recorded as cDNA or gDNA derived from T cells, B-cell-depleted T cells, or PBMCs.

Under the authors' procedure: Counts of nucleated cells, estimated from reference gene primer amplification, were obtained. This table comes from immunoSEQ multiplex PCR, and its TCRdb copy is limited to in-frame clones, with some not included. For V, J and clone size, that table is used; D and trimming come from the DNA. The sample lists 160,000 or so clones, approximately 90% occurring once. V gave up 3 bases and J gave up 4 bases; unmatched junction bases: 7. The CDR3 runs 15 residues. CDR1 and CDR2 (germline): MNHNS, SASEGT. The source of this sequence is a man in his late teens or twenties with acute or convalescent COVID-19. This chain joins TRBV6-1 and TRBJ2-3; TRBD1 matches at 7 bases. The specimen was peripheral blood. The CDR3 loop reads CASSDRQGWADTQYF. CDR3 coding DNA: TGTGCCAGCAGTGATCGACAGGGCTGGGCAGATACGCAGTATTTT.